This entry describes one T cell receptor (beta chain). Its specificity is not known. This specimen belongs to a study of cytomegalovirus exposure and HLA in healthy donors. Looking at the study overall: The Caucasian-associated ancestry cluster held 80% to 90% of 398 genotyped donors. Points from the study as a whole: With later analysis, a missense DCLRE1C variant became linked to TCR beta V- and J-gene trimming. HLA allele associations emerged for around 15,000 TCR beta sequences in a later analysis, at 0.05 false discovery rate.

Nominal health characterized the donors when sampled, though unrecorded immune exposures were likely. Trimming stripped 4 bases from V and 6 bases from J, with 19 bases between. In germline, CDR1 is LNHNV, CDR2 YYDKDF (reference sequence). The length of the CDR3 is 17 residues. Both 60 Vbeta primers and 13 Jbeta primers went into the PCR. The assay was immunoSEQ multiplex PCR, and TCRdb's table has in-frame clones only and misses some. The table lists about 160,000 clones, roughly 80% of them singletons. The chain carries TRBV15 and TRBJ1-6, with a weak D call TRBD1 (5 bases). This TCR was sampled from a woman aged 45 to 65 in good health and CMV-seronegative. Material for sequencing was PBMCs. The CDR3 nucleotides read TGTGCCACCAGCATCTACAGAGGGGACTTCACTAATTCACCCCTCCACTTT. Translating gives CATSIYRGDFTNSPLHF.